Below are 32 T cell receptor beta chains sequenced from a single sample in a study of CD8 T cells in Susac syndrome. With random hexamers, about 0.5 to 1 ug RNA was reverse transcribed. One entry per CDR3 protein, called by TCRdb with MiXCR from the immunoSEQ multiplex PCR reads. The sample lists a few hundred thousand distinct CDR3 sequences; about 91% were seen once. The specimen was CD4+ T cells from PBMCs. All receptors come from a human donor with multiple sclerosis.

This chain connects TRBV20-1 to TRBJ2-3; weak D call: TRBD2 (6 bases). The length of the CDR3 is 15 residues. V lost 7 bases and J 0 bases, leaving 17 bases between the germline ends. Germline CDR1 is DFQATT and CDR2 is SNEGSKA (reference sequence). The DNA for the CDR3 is TGCAGTGTTCTGCGGGGATCGCTCAGCACAGATACGCAGTATTTT. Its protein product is CSVLRGSLSTDTQYF.

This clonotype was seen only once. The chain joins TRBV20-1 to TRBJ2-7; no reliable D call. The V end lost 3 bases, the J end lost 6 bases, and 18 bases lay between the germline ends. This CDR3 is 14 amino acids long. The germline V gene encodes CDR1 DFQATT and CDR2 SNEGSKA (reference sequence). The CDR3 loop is CSARSEGLSGEQYF. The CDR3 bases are TGCAGTGCTAGGTCAGAAGGTTTATCGGGCGAGCAGTACTTC.

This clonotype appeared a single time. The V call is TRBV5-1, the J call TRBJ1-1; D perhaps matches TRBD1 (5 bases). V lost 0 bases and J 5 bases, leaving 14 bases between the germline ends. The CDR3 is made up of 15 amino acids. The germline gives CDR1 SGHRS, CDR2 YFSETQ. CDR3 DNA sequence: TGCGCCAGCAGCTTGGGGCAGGGTGAGACGACTGAAGCTTTCTTT. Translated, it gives CASSLGQGETTEAFF.

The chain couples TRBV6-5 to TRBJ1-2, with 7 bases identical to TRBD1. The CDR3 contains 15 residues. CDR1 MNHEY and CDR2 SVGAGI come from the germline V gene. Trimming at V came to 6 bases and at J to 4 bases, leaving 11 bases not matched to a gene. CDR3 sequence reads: CASSVSRDSPYGYTF. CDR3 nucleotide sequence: TGTGCCAGCAGCGTCTCCCGGGACAGCCCCTATGGCTACACCTTC.

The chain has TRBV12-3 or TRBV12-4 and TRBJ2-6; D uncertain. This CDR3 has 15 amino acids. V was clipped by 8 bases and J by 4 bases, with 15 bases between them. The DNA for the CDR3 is TGTGCCAGCGGGCTCGGAGAGTCAGGGGCCAACGTCCTGACTTTC. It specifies CASGLGESGANVLTF.

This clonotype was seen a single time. CDR3 loop: CSALLAGGMETQYF. CDR3 DNA sequence: TGCAGTGCTTTACTAGCGGGTGGGATGGAGACCCAGTACTTC. The chain links TRBV20-1 to TRBJ2-5; 9 bases agree with TRBD2. The CDR3 consists of 14 residues. Germline-derived CDR1 and CDR2 are DFQATT and SNEGSKA (reference sequence). With 5 bases clipped from V and 5 bases from J, the junction kept 9 bases outside the gene matches.

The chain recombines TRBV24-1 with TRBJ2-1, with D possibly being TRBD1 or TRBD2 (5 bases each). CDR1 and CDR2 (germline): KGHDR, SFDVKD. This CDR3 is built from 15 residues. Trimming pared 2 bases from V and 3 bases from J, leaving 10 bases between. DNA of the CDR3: TGTGCCACCAGTGATTCGGGACCGCGCTACAATGAGCAGTTCTTC. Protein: CATSDSGPRYNEQFF.

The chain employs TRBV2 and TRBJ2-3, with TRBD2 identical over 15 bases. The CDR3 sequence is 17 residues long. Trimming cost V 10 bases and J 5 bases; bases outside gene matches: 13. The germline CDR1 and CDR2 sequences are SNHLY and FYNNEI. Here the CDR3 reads CATTVSGTSGGLDTQYF. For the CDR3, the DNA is TGTGCCACCACGGTTTCCGGGACTAGCGGGGGGTTAGATACGCAGTATTTT.

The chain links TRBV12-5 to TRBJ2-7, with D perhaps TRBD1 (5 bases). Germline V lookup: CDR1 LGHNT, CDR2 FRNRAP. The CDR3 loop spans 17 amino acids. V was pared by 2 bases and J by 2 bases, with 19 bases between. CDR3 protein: CASGLPLTGNYPYEQYF. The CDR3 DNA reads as TGTGCTAGTGGTTTGCCTCTTACAGGCAATTACCCCTACGAGCAGTACTTC.

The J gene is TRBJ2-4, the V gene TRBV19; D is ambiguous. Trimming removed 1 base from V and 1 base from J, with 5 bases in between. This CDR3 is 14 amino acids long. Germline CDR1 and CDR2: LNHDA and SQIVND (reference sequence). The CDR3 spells CASSIVGAKNIQYF. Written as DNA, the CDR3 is TGTGCCAGTAGTATAGTAGGGGCCAAAAACATTCAGTACTTC. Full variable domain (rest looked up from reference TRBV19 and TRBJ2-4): DGGITQSPKYLFRKEGQNVTLSCEQNLNHDAMYWYRQDPGQGLRLIYYSQIVNDFQKGDIAEGYSVSREKKESFPLTVTSAQKNPTAFYLCASSIVGAKNIQYFGAGTRLSVL.

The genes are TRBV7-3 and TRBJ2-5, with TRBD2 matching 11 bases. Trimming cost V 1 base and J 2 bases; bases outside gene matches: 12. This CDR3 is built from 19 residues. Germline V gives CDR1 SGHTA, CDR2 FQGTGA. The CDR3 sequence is CASSLRGTSGRINQETQYF. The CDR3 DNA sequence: TGTGCCAGCAGCTTAAGGGGAACTAGCGGGAGAATCAATCAAGAGACCCAGTACTTC.

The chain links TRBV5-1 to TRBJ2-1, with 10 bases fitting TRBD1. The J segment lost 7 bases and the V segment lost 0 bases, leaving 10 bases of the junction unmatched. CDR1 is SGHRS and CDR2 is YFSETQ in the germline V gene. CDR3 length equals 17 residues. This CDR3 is CASSLEGTGDVRNEQFF. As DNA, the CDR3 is TGCGCCAGCAGCTTGGAAGGGACAGGGGATGTGAGAAATGAGCAGTTCTTC.

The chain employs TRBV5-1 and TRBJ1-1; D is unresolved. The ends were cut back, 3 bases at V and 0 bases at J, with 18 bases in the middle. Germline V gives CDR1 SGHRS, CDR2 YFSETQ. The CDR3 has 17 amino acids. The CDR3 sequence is CASSSDPGRRVNTEAFF. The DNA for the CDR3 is TGCGCCAGCAGCTCCGACCCCGGACGTCGGGTGAACACTGAAGCTTTCTTT.

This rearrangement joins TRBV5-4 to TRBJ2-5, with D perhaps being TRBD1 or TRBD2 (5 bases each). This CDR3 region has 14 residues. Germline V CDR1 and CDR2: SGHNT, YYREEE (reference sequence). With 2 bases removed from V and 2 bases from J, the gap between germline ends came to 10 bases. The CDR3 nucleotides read TGTGCCAGCAGCTTAAGGGACGGACAAGAGACCCAGTACTTC. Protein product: CASSLRDGQETQYF.

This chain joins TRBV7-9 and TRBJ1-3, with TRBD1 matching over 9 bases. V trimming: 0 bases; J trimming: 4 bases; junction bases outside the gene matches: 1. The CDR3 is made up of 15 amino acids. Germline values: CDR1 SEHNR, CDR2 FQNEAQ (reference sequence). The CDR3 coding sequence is TGTGCCAGCAGCTTAGCGGACAGGGGAGGAAACACCATATATTTT. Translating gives CASSLADRGGNTIYF.

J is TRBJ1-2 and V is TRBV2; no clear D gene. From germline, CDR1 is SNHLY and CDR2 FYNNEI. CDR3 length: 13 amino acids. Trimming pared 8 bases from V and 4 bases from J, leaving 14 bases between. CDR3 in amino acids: CASSPLLVYGYTF. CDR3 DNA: TGTGCCAGCTCCCCTTTGCTGGTCTATGGCTACACCTTC.

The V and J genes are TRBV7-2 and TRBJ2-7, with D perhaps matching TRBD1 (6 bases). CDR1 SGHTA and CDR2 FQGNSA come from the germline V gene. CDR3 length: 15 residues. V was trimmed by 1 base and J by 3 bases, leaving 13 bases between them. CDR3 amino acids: CASSLGVRTDYEQYF. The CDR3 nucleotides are TGTGCCAGCAGCTTAGGAGTCCGGACAGACTACGAGCAGTACTTC. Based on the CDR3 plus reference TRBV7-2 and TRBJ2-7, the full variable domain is GAGVSQSPSNKVTEKGKDVELRCDPISGHTALYWYRQSLGQGLEFLIYFQGNSAPDKSGLPSDRFSAERTGGSVSTLTIQRTQQEDSAVYLCASSLGVRTDYEQYFGPGTRLTVT.

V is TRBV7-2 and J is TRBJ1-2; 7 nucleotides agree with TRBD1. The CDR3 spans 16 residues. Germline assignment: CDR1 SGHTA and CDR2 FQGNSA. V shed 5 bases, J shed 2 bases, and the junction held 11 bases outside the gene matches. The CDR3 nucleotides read TGTGCCAGCAGCCCTACACCGGGACAGCTCAACTATGGCTACACCTTC. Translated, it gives CASSPTPGQLNYGYTF.

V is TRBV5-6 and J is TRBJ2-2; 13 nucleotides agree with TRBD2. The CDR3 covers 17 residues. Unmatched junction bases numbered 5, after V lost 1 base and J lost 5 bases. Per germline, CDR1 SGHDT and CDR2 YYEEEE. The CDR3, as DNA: TGTGCCAGCAGCTTGCCCGGACTAGCGGGGGAAACCGGGGAGCTGTTTTTT. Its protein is CASSLPGLAGETGELFF.

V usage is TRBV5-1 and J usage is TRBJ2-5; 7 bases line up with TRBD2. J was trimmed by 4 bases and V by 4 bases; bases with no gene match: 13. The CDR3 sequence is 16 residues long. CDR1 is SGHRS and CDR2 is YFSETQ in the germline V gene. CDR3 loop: CASSPSLGLVPETQYF. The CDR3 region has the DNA TGCGCCAGCAGCCCCTCCCTCGGACTAGTCCCAGAGACCCAGTACTTC. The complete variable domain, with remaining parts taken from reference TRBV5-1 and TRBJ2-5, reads KAGVTQTPRYLIKTRGQQVTLSCSPISGHRSVSWYQQTPGQGLQFLFEYFSETQRNKGNFPGRFSGRQFSNSRSEMNVSTLELGDSALYLCASSPSLGLVPETQYFGPGTRLLVL.

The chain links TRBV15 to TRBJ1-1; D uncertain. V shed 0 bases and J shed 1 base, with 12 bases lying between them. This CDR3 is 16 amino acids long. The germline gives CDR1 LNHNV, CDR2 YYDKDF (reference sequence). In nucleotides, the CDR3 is TGTGCCACCAGCAGAGAGTGGTTATGGGAGAACACTGAAGCTTTCTTT. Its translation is CATSREWLWENTEAFF.

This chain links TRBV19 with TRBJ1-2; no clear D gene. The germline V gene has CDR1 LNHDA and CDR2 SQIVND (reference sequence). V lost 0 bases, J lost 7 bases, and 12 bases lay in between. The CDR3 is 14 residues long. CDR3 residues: CASSIDKTRRGYTF. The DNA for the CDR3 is TGTGCCAGTAGTATAGATAAGACGCGGCGTGGCTACACCTTC.

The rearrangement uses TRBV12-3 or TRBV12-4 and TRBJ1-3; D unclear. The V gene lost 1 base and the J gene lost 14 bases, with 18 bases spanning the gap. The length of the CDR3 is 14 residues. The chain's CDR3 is CASSLGLWADAVYF. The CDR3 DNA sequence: TGTGCCAGCAGTTTAGGCTTATGGGCCGACGCTGTATATTTT.

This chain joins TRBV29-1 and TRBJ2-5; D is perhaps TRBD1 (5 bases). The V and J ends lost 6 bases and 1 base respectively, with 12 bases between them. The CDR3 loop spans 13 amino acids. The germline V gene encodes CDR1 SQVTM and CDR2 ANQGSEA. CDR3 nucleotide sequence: TGCAGCGTCCGACAGCTCCTCCAAGAGACCCAGTACTTC. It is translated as CSVRQLLQETQYF.

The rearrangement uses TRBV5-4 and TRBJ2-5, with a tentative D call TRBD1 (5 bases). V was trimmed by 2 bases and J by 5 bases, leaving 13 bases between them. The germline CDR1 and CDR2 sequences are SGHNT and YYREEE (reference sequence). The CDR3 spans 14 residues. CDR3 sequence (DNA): TGTGCCAGCAGCTTCCCCCAGGGTGGGGAGACCCAGTACTTC. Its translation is CASSFPQGGETQYF.

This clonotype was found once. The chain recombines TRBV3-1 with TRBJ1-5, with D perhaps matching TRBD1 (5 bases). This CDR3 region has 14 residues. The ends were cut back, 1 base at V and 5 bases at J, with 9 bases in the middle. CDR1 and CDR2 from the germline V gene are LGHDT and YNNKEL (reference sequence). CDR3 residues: CASSQVGGDQPQHF. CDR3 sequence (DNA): TGTGCCAGCAGCCAAGTTGGGGGGGATCAGCCCCAGCATTTT.

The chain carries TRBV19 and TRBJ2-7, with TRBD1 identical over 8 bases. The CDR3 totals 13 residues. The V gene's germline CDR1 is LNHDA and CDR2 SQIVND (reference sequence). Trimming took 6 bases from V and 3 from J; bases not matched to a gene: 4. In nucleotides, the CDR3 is TGTGCCAGTAGGGCAGGGGGCCGCTACGAGCAGTACTTC. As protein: CASRAGGRYEQYF.

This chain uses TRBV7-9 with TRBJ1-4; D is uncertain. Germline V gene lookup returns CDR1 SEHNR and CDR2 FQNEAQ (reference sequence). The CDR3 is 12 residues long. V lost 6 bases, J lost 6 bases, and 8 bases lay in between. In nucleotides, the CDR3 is TGTGCCAGCAGGGTTTTTGATGAAAAACTGTTTTTT. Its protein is CASRVFDEKLFF.

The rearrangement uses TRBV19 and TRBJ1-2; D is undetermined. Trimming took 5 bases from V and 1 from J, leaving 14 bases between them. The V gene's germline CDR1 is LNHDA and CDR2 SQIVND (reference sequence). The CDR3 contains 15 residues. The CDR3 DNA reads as TGTGCCAGTAGTCGCACAGTTGTTCTTAACTATGGCTACACCTTC. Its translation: CASSRTVVLNYGYTF.

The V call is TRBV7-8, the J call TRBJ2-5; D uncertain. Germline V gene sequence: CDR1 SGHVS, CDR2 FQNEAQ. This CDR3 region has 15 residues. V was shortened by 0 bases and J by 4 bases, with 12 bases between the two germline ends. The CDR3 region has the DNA TGTGCCAGCAGCTTAGCTCTGGCCCCTCGAGAGACCCAGTACTTC. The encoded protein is CASSLALAPRETQYF.

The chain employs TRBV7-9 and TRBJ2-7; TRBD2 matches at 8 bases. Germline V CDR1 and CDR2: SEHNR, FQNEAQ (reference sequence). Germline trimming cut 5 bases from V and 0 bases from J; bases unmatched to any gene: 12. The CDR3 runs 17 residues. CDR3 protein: CASSTKGAGAFSYEQYF. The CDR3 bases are TGTGCCAGCAGCACAAAGGGAGCGGGGGCTTTCTCCTACGAGCAGTACTTC.

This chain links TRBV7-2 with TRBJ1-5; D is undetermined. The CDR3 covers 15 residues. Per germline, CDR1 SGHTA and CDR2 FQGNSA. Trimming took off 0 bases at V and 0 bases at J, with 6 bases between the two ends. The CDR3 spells CASSLALGSNQPQHF. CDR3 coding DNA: TGTGCCAGCAGCTTAGCGCTCGGTAGCAATCAGCCCCAGCATTTT. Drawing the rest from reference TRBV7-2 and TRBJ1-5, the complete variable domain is GAGVSQSPSNKVTEKGKDVELRCDPISGHTALYWYRQSLGQGLEFLIYFQGNSAPDKSGLPSDRFSAERTGGSVSTLTIQRTQQEDSAVYLCASSLALGSNQPQHFGDGTRLSIL.